The clone carrying this T cell receptor (beta chain) was seen only a few times. Its matching antigen is unknown. The data were taken from a study of beta chain features in type 1 diabetes. Study-level points and caveats: Type 1 diabetes patients showed a moderate but significant shortening of TCRB CDR3s in all four CD4+ subsets. A potential influence of HLA type upon TCRB rearrangement remained unresolved herein.

Trimming took 5 bases from V and 8 from J, leaving 7 bases between them. Per the germline V gene, CDR1 is MDHEN and CDR2 is SYDVKM. The CDR3 spans 12 residues. Investigators reverse transcribed all isolated RNA, so they sequenced expressed TCRB transcripts. Some clones are missing from TCRdb's copy, which holds only in-frame ones; the method was immunoSEQ multiplex PCR. This table has about 650,000 clones, about an eighth appearing once. CD45RO/CCR7/CD25/CD127/CD95/CD27 separated CD4+ naive, central memory, regulatory and stem cell-like memory cells by sorting. The J gene is TRBJ1-6, the V gene TRBV28; D is uncertain. The sequence was collected from a man aged 25-45 years with type 1 diabetes. Sequenced sample: naive CD4+ T cells from blood. As DNA, the CDR3 is TGTGCCAGCAGTCTCCCTTATTCACCCCTCCACTTT. Its protein is CASSLPYSPLHF. Based on the CDR3 plus reference TRBV28 and TRBJ1-6, the full variable domain is DVKVTQSSRYLVKRTGEKVFLECVQDMDHENMFWYRQDPGLGLRLIYFSYDVKMKEKGDIPEGYSVSREKKERFSLILESASTNQTSMYLCASSLPYSPLHFGNGTRLTVT.